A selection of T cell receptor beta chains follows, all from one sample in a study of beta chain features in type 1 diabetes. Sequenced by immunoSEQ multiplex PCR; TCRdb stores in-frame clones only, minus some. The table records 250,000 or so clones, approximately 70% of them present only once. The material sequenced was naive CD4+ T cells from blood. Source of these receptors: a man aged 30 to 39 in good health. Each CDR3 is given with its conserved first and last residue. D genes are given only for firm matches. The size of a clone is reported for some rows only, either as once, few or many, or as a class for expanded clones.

TGCGCCAGCAGCCATCAGGGTGGAGAGACCCAGTACTTC | CASSHQGGETQYF | TRBJ2-5 | TRBV4-3 | NA | NA
TGTGCCTGGAGGGGTCCACGGTCCGTAGAGCGGACCTACAATGAGCAGTTCTTC | CAWRGPRSVERTYNEQFF | TRBJ2-1 | TRBV30 | NA | NA
TGTGCCTGGAGTGATCTAGCGGGAGCCACAGATACGCAGTATTTT | CAWSDLAGATDTQYF | TRBJ2-3 | TRBV30 | TRBD2 | NA
TGCAGCGTTGACAGGGCGCCATCCTCCTACGAGCAGTACTTC | CSVDRAPSSYEQYF | TRBJ2-7 | TRBV29-1 | NA | NA
TGTGCCTGGAGTGTAGGAGGGGCAGAGACCCAGTACTTC | CAWSVGGAETQYF | TRBJ2-5 | TRBV30 | NA | NA
TGTGCCAGCCCAGCCCGTGGGACCCAGTACTTC | CASPARGTQYF | TRBJ2-5 | TRBV21-1 | NA | NA
TGTGCCAGCAGCGTAGACCCTTCTGGGAGGAGCTCCTACAATGAGCAGTTCTTC | CASSVDPSGRSSYNEQFF | TRBJ2-1 | TRBV9 | NA | NA
TGTGCCTGGAGCGGACCCGCAGGAATCGAGACCCAGTACTTC | CAWSGPAGIETQYF | TRBJ2-5 | TRBV30 | NA | NA
TGCAGCGTGGACGAAGGACCCAATGACGAGCAGTACTTC | CSVDEGPNDEQYF | TRBJ2-7 | TRBV29-1 | NA | NA
TGCAGCGCAGCCAAGCGGTCCGTGAGCTCCTACAATGAGCAGTTCTTC | CSAAKRSVSSYNEQFF | TRBJ2-1 | TRBV29-1 | NA | NA
TGCGCCAGCAGCTTGGATCTGCTCATCTATGGCTACACCTTC | CASSLDLLIYGYTF | TRBJ1-2 | TRBV5-1 | NA | few
TGTGCCAGCAGCCAAGGTGAATACTACGAGCAGTACTTC | CASSQGEYYEQYF | TRBJ2-7 | TRBV4-2 | NA | NA
TGCAGCGTTGTCGGGGGCAGCTCCTACAATGAGCAGTTCTTC | CSVVGGSSYNEQFF | TRBJ2-1 | TRBV29-1 | NA | few
TGTGCCAGCAGCTACCAGCGGGGGCCCCGGTACGAGCAGTACTTC | CASSYQRGPRYEQYF | TRBJ2-7 | TRBV7-2 | TRBD2 | NA